What follows describes a single T cell receptor beta chain. This record belongs to a study of blood T cell repertoires in COVID-19. About the study: Collection of acute and convalescent COVID-19 samples took place in the United States, Italy and Spain.

Cohort placement rested on clinical history that participants reported themselves. Cohort 3 recovered donors had two negative PCRs, clearance, or symptom resolution. V was trimmed by 4 bases and J by 5 bases, leaving 12 bases between them. This CDR3 region has 13 residues. Germline CDR1 SGHRS, CDR2 YFSETQ. Original handling: Scientists estimated how many nucleated cells there were by amplifying reference gene primers. Generated by immunoSEQ multiplex PCR, the TCRdb table keeps only in-frame clones and is missing some. D and trimming were read from the DNA, whereas the V and J calls and clone size are those reported in that table. The table records approximately 140,000 clones, around nine tenths of them present only once.

The sequence was obtained from a woman in her forties or fifties who had recovered from COVID-19. What was sequenced was PBMCs or T cells enriched from blood (not recorded which). The rearrangement links TRBV5-1 to TRBJ2-5, with D tentatively TRBD1 (6 bases). CDR3 nucleotide sequence: TGCGCCAGCAGCAGACAGGAAGGTGAGACCCAGTACTTC. As protein: CASSRQEGETQYF.